These 9 T cell receptor beta chains came from one sample sequenced in a study of blood T cells in healthy people across ages. The authors ran a second PCR of roughly 6 to 12 cycles using a sample-barcoded 5' primer and a J-beta primer mix. TCRdb used MiXCR to reprocess the 5' RACE reads, holding one entry per CDR3 protein. The data contain 500,000 to 700,000 distinct CDR3 sequences, under 30% of them singletons. The material sequenced was blood. The source is a woman of 80 years or more in good health.

The V call is TRBV7-2, the J call TRBJ1-1; weak D call: TRBD1 (6 bases). CDR3 size: 15 residues. The germline CDR1 and CDR2 sequences are SGHTA and FQGNSA. Trimming took 2 bases from V and 3 from J, leaving 13 bases between them. The CDR3 region is CASSLMRQVDTEAFF. The CDR3 DNA reads as TGTGCCAGCAGCTTAATGAGACAGGTCGACACTGAAGCTTTCTTT.

Remarks on this clonotype: A read error may explain this, as a much larger clone is one base away. The chain joins TRBV12-3 or TRBV12-4 to TRBJ2-4; D is ambiguous. V dropped 8 bases and J dropped 15 bases, with 17 bases sitting between them. The CDR3 extends over 11 amino acids. The CDR3 bases are TGTGCCAGCGTCCAGTTCTACGAGCGGTACTTC. It encodes CASVQFYERYF.

This clonotype showed up many times. This rearrangement joins TRBV7-9 to TRBJ1-1, with D unclear. The germline V gene encodes CDR1 SEHNR and CDR2 FQNEAQ (reference sequence). With 5 bases removed from V and 4 bases from J, the gap between germline ends came to 11 bases. The CDR3 contains 13 residues. In DNA form, the CDR3 reads TGTGCCAGCAGCCGGGCCCCGAGCACTGAAGCTTTCTTT. Translation: CASSRAPSTEAFF.

V and J are TRBV10-1 and TRBJ2-3; the D gene is possibly TRBD1 (6 bases). Trimming left V 4 bases short and J 1 base short, with 12 bases between. The V gene's germline CDR1 is WNHNN and CDR2 SYGVQD (reference sequence). CDR3 length equals 15 residues. CDR3 nucleotide sequence: TGCGCCAGCAGTGGGGACATCCGCGGCACAGATACGCAGTATTTT. Translating gives CASSGDIRGTDTQYF.

In this sample, this clonotype turned up many times. The chain combines TRBV27 with TRBJ2-5; 12 positions match TRBD1. J gave up 5 bases and V 6 bases, and 7 bases lay outside the gene matches. CDR3 length: 15 residues. Germline V gene data show CDR1 as MNHEY and CDR2 as SMNVEV (reference sequence). CDR3 bases: TGTGCCAGCAGATCCGGGACAGGGGGCCCGGAGACCCAGTACTTC. It encodes CASRSGTGGPETQYF.

The V and J genes are TRBV29-1 and TRBJ2-3, with D perhaps TRBD2 (6 bases). The V end lost 6 bases, the J end lost 3 bases, and 19 bases lay between the germline ends. The CDR3 loop spans 15 amino acids. Germline loops: CDR1 SQVTM, CDR2 ANQGSEA. The CDR3 bases are TGCAGCGTCTATGGGACTTGGGATCAGACAGATACGCAGTATTTT. This codes for CSVYGTWDQTDTQYF.

This clonotype has a count of ten or more. This chain connects TRBV5-6 to TRBJ2-7, with D maybe TRBD1 (5 bases). The V gene's germline CDR1 is SGHDT and CDR2 YYEEEE. The CDR3 consists of 16 residues. V gave up 4 bases and J gave up 1 base, with 18 bases separating them. The CDR3: CASSRLGEQWSYEQYF. CDR3 DNA: TGTGCCAGCAGCCGTTTAGGGGAACAGTGGTCCTACGAGCAGTACTTC.

As to this clonotype: One base away lies a much larger clone, so this may be a sequencing read error. The rearrangement uses TRBV7-9 and TRBJ1-6; tentative D call: TRBD1 (5 bases). Trimming removed 5 bases at V and 7 bases at J, with 12 bases between. The CDR3 runs to 14 residues. Germline CDR1 reads SEHNR; CDR2 reads FQNEAQ (reference sequence). Written as DNA, the CDR3 is TGTGCCAGCAGCCGGGACGGAACCAATTCACCCCTCCACTTT. Protein product: CASSRDGTNSPLHF.

This clonotype occurred many times. V gene TRBV20-1 combines with J gene TRBJ2-7; the D gene is possibly TRBD1 (6 bases). The CDR3 is 12 residues long. The V gene's germline CDR1 is DFQATT and CDR2 SNEGSKA (reference sequence). CDR3 sequence (DNA): TGCAGCGCACAGGGTTCCCCCTACGAGCAGTACTTC. Protein: CSAQGSPYEQYF.